Presented here are 27 T cell receptor beta chains from one specimen sequenced in a study of tumor-infiltrating lymphocytes in localized non-small cell lung cancer. Profiling relied on immunoSEQ multiplex PCR, and the TCRdb table lists in-frame clones only, not all of them. The sample comprises about 4,000 clones, 60% to 80% of which are singletons, and 20% to 25% rests with the top ten. The specimen was uninvolved lung tissue not adjacent to the tumor. Receptors were obtained from a human donor with non-small cell lung cancer.

For this clone: One junction end disagrees with the germline gene, perhaps due to a read error. CDR3 amino acids: CASSDEAGGHTDTQYF. As DNA, the CDR3 is TGTGCCAGCAGTGATGAGGCGGGGGGGCATACAGATACGCAGTATTTT. The chain links TRBV10-3 to TRBJ2-3, with 9 bases aligning to TRBD2. This CDR3 is built from 16 residues. Germline V CDR1 and CDR2: ENHRY, SYGVKD.

This rearrangement joins TRBV7-3 to TRBJ1-2; D is uncertain. From germline, CDR1 is SGHTA and CDR2 FQGTGA. The CDR3 spans 18 residues. V lost 0 bases, J lost 5 bases, and 22 bases lay in between. CDR3 region: CASSLTPSAGDSSYGYTF. Here the CDR3 DNA reads TGTGCCAGCAGCTTAACTCCCTCGGCTGGCGATTCATCTTATGGCTACACCTTC.

This clone occurred a few times. The chain carries TRBV29-1 and TRBJ1-1; no definite D call. V gave up 5 bases and J gave up 1 base, with 8 bases separating them. This CDR3 comprises 12 residues. The V gene's germline CDR1 is SQVTM and CDR2 ANQGSEA. This CDR3 reads CSVTDGNTEAFF. In DNA, the CDR3 is TGCAGCGTTACGGACGGGAACACTGAAGCTTTCTTT.

J is TRBJ2-7 and V is TRBV7-2; 9 bases are shared with TRBD1. Germline lookup yields CDR1 SGHTA and CDR2 FQGNSA. V dropped 2 bases and J dropped 4; count of bases not matched to a gene: 6. This CDR3 region has 15 residues. The CDR3 protein is CASSLRQGVFYEQYF. The CDR3 DNA reads as TGTGCCAGCAGCTTACGACAGGGGGTTTTTTACGAGCAGTACTTC. Complete variable domain (other parts from reference TRBV7-2 and TRBJ2-7): GAGVSQSPSNKVTEKGKDVELRCDPISGHTALYWYRQSLGQGLEFLIYFQGNSAPDKSGLPSDRFSAERTGGSVSTLTIQRTQQEDSAVYLCASSLRQGVFYEQYFGPGTRLTVT.

This clone was observed a few times. The chain links TRBV9 to TRBJ2-7, with 8 bases aligning to TRBD1. Germline-derived CDR1 and CDR2 are SGDLS and YYNGEE. The V segment lost 1 base and the J segment 5 bases; nucleotides outside the gene matches: 8. The CDR3 extends over 15 amino acids. Written as DNA, the CDR3 is TGTGCCAGCAGCGTAAGCGAAGACAGGGGCCACGAGCAGTACTTC. Its protein product is CASSVSEDRGHEQYF.

This clone showed up just a few times. The DNA for the CDR3 is TGTGCCAGCAGTGTAAGGCAGGCGAAGAACACTGAAGCTTTCTTT. It translates to CASSVRQAKNTEAFF. The chain recombines TRBV2 with TRBJ1-1; no reliable D call. From germline, CDR1 is SNHLY and CDR2 FYNNEI. V lost 4 bases and J 1 base, leaving 13 bases between the germline ends. The CDR3 runs 15 residues.

Comments on this clone: The junction differs from germline at one of its ends, possibly a read error. This chain links TRBV6-6 with TRBJ1-1; weak D call: TRBD1 (6 bases). The CDR3 has 13 amino acids. The V gene's germline CDR1 is MNHNY and CDR2 SVGAGI (reference sequence). CDR3 bases: TGTGCCAGCAGTTACCGGACAGAAGGCGAAGTCGGCTTT. Its translation: CASSYRTEGEVGF.

This clone was recorded once. CDR3 loop: CASSPNGQGAGNTIYF. CDR3 bases: TGTGCCAGCAGTCCAAATGGACAGGGGGCTGGAAACACCATATATTTT. The gene calls are TRBV28 and TRBJ1-3; 10 nucleotides match TRBD1. Germline CDR1 is MDHEN and CDR2 is SYDVKM. The CDR3 covers 16 residues. Trimming took 5 bases from V and 2 from J; bases not matched to a gene: 6. Full variable domain (remainder filled in from reference TRBV28 and TRBJ1-3): DVKVTQSSRYLVKRTGEKVFLECVQDMDHENMFWYRQDPGLGLRLIYFSYDVKMKEKGDIPEGYSVSREKKERFSLILESASTNQTSMYLCASSPNGQGAGNTIYFGEGSWLTVV.

A remark on this clone: At the DNA level, this CDR3 is encoded by other sequences in the same sample as well. The chain links TRBV19 to TRBJ2-5, with a possible D match to TRBD2 (6 bases). Germline CDR1 reads LNHDA; CDR2 reads SQIVND (reference sequence). The CDR3 sequence is 14 residues long. The V gene lost 1 base and the J gene lost 2 bases, with 8 bases spanning the gap. For the CDR3, the DNA is TGTGCCAGTAGTATAGCTAGCGCACAAGAGACCCAGTACTTC. This sequence encodes CASSIASAQETQYF.

This clone has a handful of counts. V and J are TRBV4-2 and TRBJ2-2; 14 bases are a match to TRBD2. V was pared by 4 bases and J by 7 bases, with 8 bases of the junction left unmatched. The germline gives CDR1 LGHNA, CDR2 YNFKEQ. The CDR3 covers 17 residues. Here the CDR3 DNA reads TGTGCCAGCAGCCCGTCGACTAGCGGGGGGGCCTTCGGGGAGCTGTTTTTT. Protein: CASSPSTSGGAFGELFF.

This clone occurred a few times. The V and J genes are TRBV19 and TRBJ1-6; D gene ambiguous. Germline loops: CDR1 LNHDA, CDR2 SQIVND (reference sequence). The CDR3 has 14 amino acids. V dropped 4 bases and J dropped 9 bases, with 13 bases sitting between them. The CDR3 nucleotides read TGTGCCAGTAGTACCACCCCGGACCTTTCACCCCTCCACTTT. Its translation: CASSTTPDLSPLHF.

V and J are TRBV29-1 and TRBJ2-3; 12 nucleotides match TRBD1. This CDR3 is built from 16 residues. V was pared by 2 bases and J by 6 bases, with 9 bases of the junction left unmatched. The germline V gene encodes CDR1 SQVTM and CDR2 ANQGSEA. The CDR3: CSVETGGTGGGDTQYF. The CDR3 nucleotides read TGCAGCGTTGAAACCGGAGGGACAGGGGGCGGGGATACGCAGTATTTT.

The chain couples TRBV5-1 to TRBJ1-4; tentative D call: TRBD1 (6 bases). CDR1 and CDR2 from the germline V gene are SGHRS and YFSETQ. Between the trimmed V and J ends, which lost 0 bases and 8 bases, there was a span of 11 bases. The CDR3 has 14 residues. The chain's CDR3 is CASSLEGGAEKLFF. The CDR3 nucleotides read TGCGCCAGCAGCTTGGAAGGGGGGGCGGAAAAACTGTTTTTT.

This clone was seen only a few times. The chain links TRBV10-2 to TRBJ2-1; 8 positions match TRBD2. Trimming removed 4 bases from V and 0 bases from J; junction bases left unmatched: 2. Germline V gives CDR1 WSHSY, CDR2 SAAADI. The CDR3 has 15 residues. For the CDR3, the DNA is TGCGCCAGCAGTGCCGGGACTAGCTCCTACAATGAGCAGTTCTTC. Its translation: CASSAGTSSYNEQFF.

V usage is TRBV14 and J usage is TRBJ2-5; D possibly matches TRBD1 or TRBD2 (5 bases each). The ends were cut back, 4 bases at V and 4 bases at J, with 16 bases in the middle. Germline V lookup: CDR1 SGHDN, CDR2 FVKESK. The CDR3 contains 15 residues. CDR3 region: CASSRLHGGGETQYF. For the CDR3, the DNA is TGTGCCAGCAGCCGGCTTCACGGTGGGGGAGAGACCCAGTACTTC.

V and J are TRBV11-1 and TRBJ1-1, with 8 positions matching TRBD1. Germline V gives CDR1 SGHAT, CDR2 FQDESV (reference sequence). Trimming cost V 2 bases and J 6 bases; bases outside gene matches: 5. The CDR3 sequence is 14 residues long. CDR3 sequence: CASSLNQGASEAFF. Written as DNA, the CDR3 is TGTGCCAGCAGCTTAAATCAGGGGGCCTCTGAAGCTTTCTTT. The variable domain in full, completed from reference TRBV11-1 and TRBJ1-1, reads EAEVAQSPRYKITEKSQAVAFWCDPISGHATLYWYRQILGQGPELLVQFQDESVVDDSQLPKDRFSAERLKGVDSTLKIQPAELGDSAMYLCASSLNQGASEAFFGQGTRLTVV.

V and J are TRBV2 and TRBJ2-1; D is possibly TRBD2 (6 bases). The CDR3 length is 16 residues. The germline CDR1 and CDR2 sequences are SNHLY and FYNNEI. Deletions cut 5 bases from V and 7 bases from J, with 21 bases between. CDR3 in amino acids: CASSNRGTTEKNEQFF. The CDR3 bases are TGTGCCAGCAGTAACCGGGGGACCACCGAGAAAAATGAGCAGTTCTTC.

This chain links TRBV4-1 with TRBJ1-5; D is unresolved. The length of the CDR3 is 14 residues. V was cut by 4 bases and J by 6 bases, with 13 bases left in between. CDR1 and CDR2 (germline): MGHRA, YSYEKL. Written as DNA, the CDR3 is TGCGCCAGCAGCCCAAGTAGGGCAGGTCAGCCCCAGCATTTT. Translation: CASSPSRAGQPQHF.

By proportion, this clone is large. This chain uses TRBV7-8 with TRBJ1-4; perhaps TRBD1 as D (5 bases). The CDR3 contains 12 residues. The germline CDR1 and CDR2 sequences are SGHVS and FQNEAQ. V lost 3 bases, J lost 8 bases, and 7 bases lay in between. The CDR3 loop reads CASSLGREKLFF. CDR3 bases: TGTGCCAGCAGCTTGGGACGAGAAAAACTGTTTTTT.

This clone was observed a handful of times. The CDR3 coding sequence is TGCGCCAGCAGCCTCCGGGACGCAATCAACACTGAAGCTTTCTTT. Translated: CASSLRDAINTEAFF. J is TRBJ1-1 and V is TRBV4-1; D might be TRBD1 (5 bases). Germline CDR1 reads MGHRA; CDR2 reads YSYEKL. V was shortened by 4 bases and J by 2 bases, with 14 bases between the two germline ends. This CDR3 contains 15 residues.

This sequence joins TRBV28 and TRBJ1-4; 8 positions agree with TRBD1. The germline V gene encodes CDR1 MDHEN and CDR2 SYDVKM. V was pared by 8 bases and J by 6 bases, with 8 bases of the junction left unmatched. The CDR3 runs to 14 residues. CDR3 DNA: TGTGCCAGCTCGAAGACAGGGGCGGATGAAAAACTGTTTTTT. Protein: CASSKTGADEKLFF.

The V call is TRBV19, the J call TRBJ1-2; weak D call: TRBD1 (5 bases). The CDR3 extends over 15 amino acids. V lost 3 bases and J 4 bases, leaving 15 bases between the germline ends. The germline V gene has CDR1 LNHDA and CDR2 SQIVND (reference sequence). The CDR3 sequence: CASSMDKRGIYGYTF. The CDR3 nucleotides are TGTGCCAGTAGTATGGACAAAAGAGGGATCTATGGCTACACCTTC.

The rearrangement uses TRBV4-1 and TRBJ1-6; 8 nucleotides agree with TRBD1. CDR3 length equals 15 residues. Trimming cost V 4 bases and J 7 bases; bases outside gene matches: 6. Per the germline V gene, CDR1 is MGHRA and CDR2 is YSYEKL. CDR3 loop: CASSPHTGGNSPLHF. CDR3 coding DNA: TGCGCCAGCAGCCCCCATACAGGGGGAAATTCACCCCTCCACTTT.

This clone was seen more than once but under ten times. This chain links TRBV29-1 with TRBJ2-1; the D is unclear. CDR1 is SQVTM, CDR2 ANQGSEA, per germline. V lost 3 bases and J 12 bases, leaving 12 bases between the germline ends. This CDR3 comprises 11 residues. The CDR3 is CSVDLIFGQFF. The CDR3 nucleotides read TGCAGCGTTGATTTGATTTTTGGGCAGTTCTTC.

The chain couples TRBV19 to TRBJ2-2, with 9 bases lining up with TRBD1. V lost 7 bases and J lost 6; bases outside the gene matches: 6. This CDR3 is built from 14 residues. Germline CDR1 is LNHDA and CDR2 is SQIVND (reference sequence). The DNA for the CDR3 is TGTGCCAGTACCCCACGACAGGGGGCCGGGGAGCTGTTTTTT. This codes for CASTPRQGAGELFF. The whole variable domain, remainder taken from reference TRBV19 and TRBJ2-2, is DGGITQSPKYLFRKEGQNVTLSCEQNLNHDAMYWYRQDPGQGLRLIYYSQIVNDFQKGDIAEGYSVSREKKESFPLTVTSAQKNPTAFYLCASTPRQGAGELFFGEGSRLTVL.

V gene TRBV23-1 combines with J gene TRBJ1-5; D uncertain. TRBV23-1 is identified as an open reading frame with a role that is uncertain. There are 16 residues in the CDR3. Trimming took off 0 bases at V and 5 bases at J, with 14 bases between the two ends. In DNA, the CDR3 is TGCGCCAGCAGTCAATCGCCGGGGAGGAATTATCAGCCCCAGCATTTT. Protein product: CASSQSPGRNYQPQHF.

The chain uses TRBV19 and TRBJ2-3, with 8 nucleotides matching TRBD2. The CDR3 is made up of 14 amino acids. CDR1 LNHDA and CDR2 SQIVND come from the germline V gene (reference sequence). The V gene end was trimmed by 6 bases and the J gene end by 2 bases; junction bases not matched to a gene: 4. The CDR3 here is CASSGGASTDTQYF. The CDR3 coding sequence is TGTGCCAGTAGCGGGGGGGCCTCCACAGATACGCAGTATTTT.